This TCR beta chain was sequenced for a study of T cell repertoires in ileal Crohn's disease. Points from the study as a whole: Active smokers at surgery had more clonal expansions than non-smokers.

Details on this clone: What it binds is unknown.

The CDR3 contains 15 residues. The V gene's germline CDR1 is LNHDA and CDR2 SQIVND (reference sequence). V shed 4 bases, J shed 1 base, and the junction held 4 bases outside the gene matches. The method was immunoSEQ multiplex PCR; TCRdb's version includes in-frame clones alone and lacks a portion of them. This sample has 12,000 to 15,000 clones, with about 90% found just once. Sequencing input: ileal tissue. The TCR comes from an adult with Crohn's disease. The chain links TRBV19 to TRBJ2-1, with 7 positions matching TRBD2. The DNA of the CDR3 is TGTGCCAGTAGTAGGCGGACTAGTTCCTACAATGAGCAGTTCTTC. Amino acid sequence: CASSRRTSSYNEQFF.